This T cell receptor beta chain originates from a study of CD8 T cells in Susac syndrome. Reverse transcription used about 0.45 to 1 ug RNA and random hexamers. The authors amplified TCR beta CDR3 across 54 Vbeta and 13 Jbeta using immunoSEQ multiplex PCR. TCRdb recomputed calls from the immunoSEQ multiplex PCR reads with MiXCR, one row per CDR3 protein. The sample carries around 69,000 distinct CDR3 sequences, roughly 92% recorded once. V lost 4 bases and J lost 4; bases outside the gene matches: 13. The CDR3 covers 16 residues. The V gene's germline CDR1 is SGDLS and CDR2 YYNGEE. As concerns this clonotype: No antigen is known for it.

Points from the study as a whole: The study admitted that it had a relatively small number of individuals in its TCR sequencing and HLA analysis.

The sequence derives from a human donor with Susac syndrome. J is TRBJ1-2 and V is TRBV9; 7 bases match TRBD1. Sequencing used CD8+ T cells from PBMCs. The CDR3 region is CASSTSSEGALYGYTF. In DNA form, the CDR3 reads TGTGCCAGCAGCACCAGTTCGGAGGGGGCTCTCTATGGCTACACCTTC.